This TCR beta chain was documented in a study of blood T cells in healthy people across ages. Through a sample-barcoded 5' primer and a J-beta primer mix, a second PCR was run for 7 to 11 cycles. In TCRdb, the 5' RACE reads were re-called with MiXCR into one record per CDR3 protein. Of fewer than 800,000 distinct CDR3 sequences in the sample, 20% to 25% are singletons; the top ten hold 9.4%. These records were also assigned to another study, of T cells of mothers and their children. From that paper: During the second PCR, the M1S primer introduced sample barcodes along with 2-4 random nucleotides.

Input material: blood. This receptor was taken from a boy aged 10-17 years in good health.

In DNA, the CDR3 is TGCAGTGCTAGAGGGGTCACTAGCCCCTACGAGCAGTACTTC. Its protein is CSARGVTSPYEQYF. The chain joins TRBV20-1 to TRBJ2-7; D is possibly TRBD2 (6 bases). The CDR3 runs 14 residues. Germline V gene data show CDR1 as DFQATT and CDR2 as SNEGSKA (reference sequence). Trimming removed 1 base from V and 2 bases from J, with 12 bases in between.